This TCR beta chain was sequenced for a study of blood T cell repertoires in COVID-19. In the study overall: Sites across the United States, Italy and Spain contributed samples from acute and convalescent COVID-19. T cells, B-cell-depleted T cells, or PBMCs supplied cDNA or gDNA.

Original handling: Estimation of nucleated cell counts relied on the amplification of reference gene primers. Some clones are missing from TCRdb's copy, which holds only in-frame ones; the method was immunoSEQ multiplex PCR. V and J calls and clone size are copied from that table; D and trimming were computed from the DNA. This table holds over 200,000 clones, 92% found once. Per the germline V gene, CDR1 is MDHEN and CDR2 is SYDVKM. Trimming cost V 2 bases and J 7 bases, with 14 bases left between them. CDR3 length equals 14 residues. The TCR sequence derives from a man aged 30 to 39 with acute or convalescent COVID-19. The chain is built from TRBV28 and TRBJ1-2; D not resolved. Sequencing input: peripheral blood. The CDR3, as DNA: TGTGCCAGCAGTTTACTGGCCCGATTTTCTGGCTACACCTTC. Residues: CASSLLARFSGYTF.